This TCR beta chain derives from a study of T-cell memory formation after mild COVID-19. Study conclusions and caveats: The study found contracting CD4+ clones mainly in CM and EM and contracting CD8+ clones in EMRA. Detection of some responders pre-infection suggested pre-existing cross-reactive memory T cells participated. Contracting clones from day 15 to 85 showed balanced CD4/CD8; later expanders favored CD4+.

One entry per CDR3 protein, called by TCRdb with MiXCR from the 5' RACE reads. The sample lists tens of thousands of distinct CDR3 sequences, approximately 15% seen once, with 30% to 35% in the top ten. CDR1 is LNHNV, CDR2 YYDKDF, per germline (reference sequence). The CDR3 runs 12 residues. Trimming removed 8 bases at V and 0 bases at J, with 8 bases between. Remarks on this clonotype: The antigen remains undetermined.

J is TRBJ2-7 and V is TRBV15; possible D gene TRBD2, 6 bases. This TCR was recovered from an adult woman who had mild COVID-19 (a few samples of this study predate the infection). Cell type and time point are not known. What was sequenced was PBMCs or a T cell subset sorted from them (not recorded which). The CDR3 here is CATGGVSYEQYF. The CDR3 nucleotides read TGTGCCACCGGAGGGGTCTCCTACGAGCAGTACTTC.